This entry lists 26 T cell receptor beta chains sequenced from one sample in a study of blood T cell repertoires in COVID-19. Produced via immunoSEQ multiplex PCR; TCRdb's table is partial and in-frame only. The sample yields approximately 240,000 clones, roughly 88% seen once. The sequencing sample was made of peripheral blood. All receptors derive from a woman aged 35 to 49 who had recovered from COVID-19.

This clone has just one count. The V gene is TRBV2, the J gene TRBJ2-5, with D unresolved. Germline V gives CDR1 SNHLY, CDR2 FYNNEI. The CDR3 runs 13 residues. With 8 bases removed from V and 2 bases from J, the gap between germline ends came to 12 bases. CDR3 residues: CASSYARQETQYF. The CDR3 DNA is TGTGCCAGCTCATATGCGAGGCAAGAGACCCAGTACTTC.

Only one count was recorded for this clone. Written as DNA, the CDR3 is TGTGCCAGCAGCCAAGTGCGCGGACTCTACAATGAGCAGTTCTTC. Protein: CASSQVRGLYNEQFF. This chain joins TRBV3-1 (or the pseudogene TRBV3-2) and TRBJ2-1; a possible D gene is TRBD2 (5 bases). The CDR3 sequence is 15 residues long. Germline lookup yields CDR1 LGHDT and CDR2 YNNKEL (reference sequence). V was clipped by 1 base and J by 3 bases, with 10 bases between them.

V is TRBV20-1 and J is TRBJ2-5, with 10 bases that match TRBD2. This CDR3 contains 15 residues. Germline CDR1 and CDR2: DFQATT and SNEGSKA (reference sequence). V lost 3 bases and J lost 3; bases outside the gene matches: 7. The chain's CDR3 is CSASKRGGPKETQYF. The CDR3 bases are TGCAGTGCTAGTAAGCGGGGGGGCCCCAAAGAGACCCAGTACTTC.

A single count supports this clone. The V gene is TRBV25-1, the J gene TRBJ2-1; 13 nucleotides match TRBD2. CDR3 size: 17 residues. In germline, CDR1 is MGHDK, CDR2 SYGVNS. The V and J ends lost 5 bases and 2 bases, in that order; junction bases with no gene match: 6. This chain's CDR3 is CASSPNGLAGAYNEQFF. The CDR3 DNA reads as TGTGCCAGCAGTCCAAACGGACTAGCGGGAGCCTACAATGAGCAGTTCTTC.

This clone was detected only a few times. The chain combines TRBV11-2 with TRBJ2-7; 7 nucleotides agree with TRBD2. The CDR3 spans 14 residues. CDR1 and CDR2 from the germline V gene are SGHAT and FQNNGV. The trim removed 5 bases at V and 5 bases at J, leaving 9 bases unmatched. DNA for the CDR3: TGTGCCAGCAGCCACGGGGGAGCGGGGCACGAGCAGTACTTC. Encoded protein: CASSHGGAGHEQYF.

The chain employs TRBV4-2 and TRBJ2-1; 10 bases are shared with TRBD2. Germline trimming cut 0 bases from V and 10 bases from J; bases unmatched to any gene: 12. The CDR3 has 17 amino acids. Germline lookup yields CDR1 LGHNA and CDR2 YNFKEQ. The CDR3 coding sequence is TGTGCCAGCAGCCAAGATGAGAGGTCTAGCGGGGGTGAAGAGCAGTTCTTC. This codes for CASSQDERSSGGEEQFF.

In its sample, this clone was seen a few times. The CDR3 coding sequence is TGCAGTGCTAGTCCTAGCGGGGGGTACCAAGAGACCCAGTACTTC. Its translation: CSASPSGGYQETQYF. The J gene is TRBJ2-5, the V gene TRBV20-1; 11 bases are a match to TRBD2. The V gene end was trimmed by 3 bases and the J gene end by 0 bases; junction bases not matched to a gene: 3. This CDR3 region has 15 residues. Germline-derived CDR1 and CDR2 are DFQATT and SNEGSKA (reference sequence).

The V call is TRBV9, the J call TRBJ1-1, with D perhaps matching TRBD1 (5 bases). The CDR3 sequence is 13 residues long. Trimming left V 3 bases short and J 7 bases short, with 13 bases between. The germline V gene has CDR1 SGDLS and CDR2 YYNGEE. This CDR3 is CASSAWGGDEAFF. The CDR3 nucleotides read TGTGCCAGCAGCGCGTGGGGAGGGGATGAAGCTTTCTTT.

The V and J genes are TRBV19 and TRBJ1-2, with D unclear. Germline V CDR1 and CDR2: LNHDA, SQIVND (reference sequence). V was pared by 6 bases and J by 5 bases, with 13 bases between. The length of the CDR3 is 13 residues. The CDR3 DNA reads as TGTGCCAGTAGAGTTGGGAGCGGATATGGCTACACCTTC. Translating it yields CASRVGSGYGYTF.

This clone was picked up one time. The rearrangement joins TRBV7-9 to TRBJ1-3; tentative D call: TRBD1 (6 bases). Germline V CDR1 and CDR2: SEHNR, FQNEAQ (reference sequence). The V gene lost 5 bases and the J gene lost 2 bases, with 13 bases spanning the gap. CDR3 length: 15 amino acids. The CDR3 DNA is TGTGCCAGCAGCATTGGCAGGGGCGCTGGAAACACCATATATTTT. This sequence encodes CASSIGRGAGNTIYF.

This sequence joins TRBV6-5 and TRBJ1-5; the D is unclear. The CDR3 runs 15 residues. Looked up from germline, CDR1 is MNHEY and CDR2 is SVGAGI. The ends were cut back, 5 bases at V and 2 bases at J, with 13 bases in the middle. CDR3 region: CASSLQSTGNQPQHF. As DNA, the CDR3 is TGTGCCAGCAGTCTACAGTCTACTGGCAATCAGCCCCAGCATTTT.

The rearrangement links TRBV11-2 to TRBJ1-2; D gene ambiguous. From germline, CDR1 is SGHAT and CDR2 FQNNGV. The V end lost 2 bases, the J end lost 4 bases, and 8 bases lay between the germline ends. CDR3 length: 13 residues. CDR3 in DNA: TGTGCCAGCAGCTTACCGTTTCGCTATGGCTACACCTTC. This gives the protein CASSLPFRYGYTF. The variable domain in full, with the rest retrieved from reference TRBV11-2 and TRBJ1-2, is EAGVAQSPRYKIIEKRQSVAFWCNPISGHATLYWYQQILGQGPKLLIQFQNNGVVDDSQLPKDRFSAERLKGVDSTLKIQPAKLEDSAVYLCASSLPFRYGYTFGSGTRLTVV.

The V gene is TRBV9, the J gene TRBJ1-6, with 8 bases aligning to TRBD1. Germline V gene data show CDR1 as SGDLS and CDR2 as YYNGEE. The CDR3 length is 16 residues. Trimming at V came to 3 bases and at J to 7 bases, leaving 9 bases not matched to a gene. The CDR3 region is CASSARGQEGNSPLHF. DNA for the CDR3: TGTGCCAGCAGCGCCCGGGGACAGGAGGGAAATTCACCCCTCCACTTT.

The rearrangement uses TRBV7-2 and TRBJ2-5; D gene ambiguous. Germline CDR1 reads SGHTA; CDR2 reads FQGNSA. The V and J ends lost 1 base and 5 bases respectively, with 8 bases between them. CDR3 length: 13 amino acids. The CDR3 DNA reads TGTGCCAGCAGCTTAGGCCAAGAGGAGACCCAGTACTTC. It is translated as CASSLGQEETQYF.

As DNA, the CDR3 is TGTGCCAGCAGCGGCCCGCCCACAGCGGGGGAAGAGACCCAGTACTTC. It specifies CASSGPPTAGEETQYF. The rearrangement links TRBV27 to TRBJ2-5; 8 nucleotides agree with TRBD2. The CDR3 covers 16 residues. Losses at the gene ends were 6 bases for V and 3 bases for J; bases not matched to a gene: 12. Germline V gene lookup returns CDR1 MNHEY and CDR2 SMNVEV (reference sequence).

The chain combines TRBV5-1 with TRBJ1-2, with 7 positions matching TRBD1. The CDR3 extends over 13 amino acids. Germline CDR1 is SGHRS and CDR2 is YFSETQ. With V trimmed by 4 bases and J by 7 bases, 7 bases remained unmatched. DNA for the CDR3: TGCGCCAGCAGCGACAGGGTGAGTGGTGGCTACACCTTC. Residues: CASSDRVSGGYTF.

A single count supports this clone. The CDR3 DNA reads TGTGCCAGCAGCTCCCCGACAGTGCGAACCGGGGAGCTGTTTTTT. Protein sequence: CASSSPTVRTGELFF. The genes are TRBV7-9 and TRBJ2-2; D may be TRBD1 (5 bases). Germline V CDR1 and CDR2: SEHNR, FQNEAQ (reference sequence). The CDR3 consists of 15 residues. V gave up 4 bases and J gave up 5 bases, with 14 bases separating them.

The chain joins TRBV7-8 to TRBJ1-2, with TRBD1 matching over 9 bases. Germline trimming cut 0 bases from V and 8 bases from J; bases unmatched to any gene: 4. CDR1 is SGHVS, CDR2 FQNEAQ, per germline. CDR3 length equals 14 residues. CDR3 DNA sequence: TGTGCCAGCAGCTTAGCGGGGACAGGGAGCGGCTACACCTTC. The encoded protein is CASSLAGTGSGYTF.

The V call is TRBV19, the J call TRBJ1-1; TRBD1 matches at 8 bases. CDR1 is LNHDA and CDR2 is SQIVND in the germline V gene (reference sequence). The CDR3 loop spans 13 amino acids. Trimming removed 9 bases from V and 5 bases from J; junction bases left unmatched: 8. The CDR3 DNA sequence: TGTGCCAGCTTACAGGGGGGAGAAACTGAAGCTTTCTTT. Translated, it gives CASLQGGETEAFF.

The CDR3 bases are TGTGCCAGTAGTATTCAGGGGGTAAATGAGCAGTTCTTC. Encoded protein: CASSIQGVNEQFF. V and J are TRBV19 and TRBJ2-1; 7 bases are a match to TRBD1. The V gene's germline CDR1 is LNHDA and CDR2 SQIVND (reference sequence). Trimming at V came to 3 bases and at J to 7 bases, leaving 3 bases not matched to a gene. The CDR3 covers 13 residues.

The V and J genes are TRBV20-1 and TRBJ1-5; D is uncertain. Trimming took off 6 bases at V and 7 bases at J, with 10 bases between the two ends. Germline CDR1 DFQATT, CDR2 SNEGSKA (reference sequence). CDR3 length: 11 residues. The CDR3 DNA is TGCAGTGCCAGTGTCGGGCAGCCCCAGCATTTT. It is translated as CSASVGQPQHF.

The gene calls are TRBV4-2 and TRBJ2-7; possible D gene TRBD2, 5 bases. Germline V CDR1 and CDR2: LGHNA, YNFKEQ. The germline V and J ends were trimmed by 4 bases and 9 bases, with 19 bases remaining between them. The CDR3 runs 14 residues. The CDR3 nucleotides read TGTGCCAGCAGCCTGCTCGGCAGCTCCCGGGGGCAGTACTTC. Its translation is CASSLLGSSRGQYF.

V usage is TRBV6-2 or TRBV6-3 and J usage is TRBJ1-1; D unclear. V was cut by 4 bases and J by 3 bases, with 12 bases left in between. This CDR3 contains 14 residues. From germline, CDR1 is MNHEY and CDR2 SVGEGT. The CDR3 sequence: CASSLVQVYTEAFF. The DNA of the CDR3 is TGTGCCAGCAGTTTGGTCCAGGTGTACACTGAAGCTTTCTTT.

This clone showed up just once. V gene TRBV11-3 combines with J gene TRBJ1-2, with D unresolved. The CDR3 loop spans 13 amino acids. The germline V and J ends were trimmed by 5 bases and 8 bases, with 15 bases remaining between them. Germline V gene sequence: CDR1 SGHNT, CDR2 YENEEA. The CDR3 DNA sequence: TGTGCCAGCAGCCTCGGGCCTGCGGGCGGCTACACCTTC. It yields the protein CASSLGPAGGYTF.

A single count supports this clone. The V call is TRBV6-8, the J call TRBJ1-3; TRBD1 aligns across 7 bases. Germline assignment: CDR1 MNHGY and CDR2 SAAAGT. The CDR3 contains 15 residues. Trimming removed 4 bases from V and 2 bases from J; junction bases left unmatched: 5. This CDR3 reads CASSSTTGAGNTIYF. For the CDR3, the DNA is TGTGCCAGCAGTTCCACCACAGGGGCTGGAAACACCATATATTTT.

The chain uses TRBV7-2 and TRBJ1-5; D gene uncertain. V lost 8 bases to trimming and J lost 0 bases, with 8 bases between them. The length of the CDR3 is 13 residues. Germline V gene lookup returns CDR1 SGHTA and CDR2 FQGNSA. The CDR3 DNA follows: TGTGCCAGCGCGAGGTCTAGCAATCAGCCCCAGCATTTT. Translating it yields CASARSSNQPQHF.